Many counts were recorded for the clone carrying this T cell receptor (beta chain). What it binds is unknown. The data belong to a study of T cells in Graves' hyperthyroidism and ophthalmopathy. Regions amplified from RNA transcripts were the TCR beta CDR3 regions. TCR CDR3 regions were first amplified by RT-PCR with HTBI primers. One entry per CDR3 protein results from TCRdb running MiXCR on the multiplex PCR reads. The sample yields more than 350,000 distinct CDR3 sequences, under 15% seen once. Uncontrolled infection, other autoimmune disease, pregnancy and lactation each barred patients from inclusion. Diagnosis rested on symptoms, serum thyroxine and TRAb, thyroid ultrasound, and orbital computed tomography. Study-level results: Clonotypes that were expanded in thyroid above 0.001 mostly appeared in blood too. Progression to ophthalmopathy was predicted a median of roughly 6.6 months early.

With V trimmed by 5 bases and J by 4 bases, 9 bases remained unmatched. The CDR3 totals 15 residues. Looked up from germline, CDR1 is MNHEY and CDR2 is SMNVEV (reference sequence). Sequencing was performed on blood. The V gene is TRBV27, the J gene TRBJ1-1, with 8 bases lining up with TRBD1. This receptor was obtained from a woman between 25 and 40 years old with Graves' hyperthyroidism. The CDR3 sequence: CASSRGQGRVTEAFF. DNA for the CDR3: TGTGCCAGCAGTAGAGGACAGGGCCGAGTCACTGAAGCTTTCTTT.